Below, one T cell receptor (beta chain) is given with its context. This sample is part of a study of cytomegalovirus exposure and HLA in healthy donors. Using immunoSEQ multiplex PCR, the repertoire was profiled, and TCRdb retains in-frame clones only, with some absent. This table has about 110,000 clones, about 94% appearing once. Material: PBMCs. The clonotype originates from a woman in her late teens or twenties in good health and CMV-seronegative.

The CDR3 loop reads CATSRDTTSGGKTQYF. The CDR3 DNA follows: TGTGCCACCAGCAGAGACACCACTAGCGGGGGGAAGACCCAGTACTTC. This sequence joins TRBV15 and TRBJ2-5, with 12 bases that match TRBD2. The junction had 5 bases not matched to a gene; V was cut back by 0 bases and J by 6 bases. Germline CDR1 is LNHNV and CDR2 is YYDKDF (reference sequence). The CDR3 runs 16 residues.